A single TCR beta chain is shown here with its context. This specimen comes from a study of blood T cells in healthy people across ages. Then a second PCR, running roughly 7 to 11 cycles, was carried out with a sample-barcoded 5' primer and a J-beta primer mix. Tagging of each cDNA molecule was performed by a template-switch adaptor with 12 random nucleotides. One entry per CDR3 protein, called by TCRdb with MiXCR from the 5' RACE reads. The repertoire holds approximately 690,000 distinct CDR3 sequences, with approximately 40% as singletons. The CDR3 length is 14 residues. V was pared by 3 bases and J by 4 bases, with 5 bases of the junction left unmatched. Germline V gene data show CDR1 as MGHRA and CDR2 as YSYEKL.

The sample comprised blood. The chain employs TRBV4-1 and TRBJ1-2, with 7 bases matching TRBD1. This receptor was obtained from a man older than 75 in good health. The CDR3 loop is CASSQIRDSYGYTF. The CDR3 region has the DNA TGCGCCAGCAGCCAGATCCGGGACAGCTATGGCTACACCTTC.